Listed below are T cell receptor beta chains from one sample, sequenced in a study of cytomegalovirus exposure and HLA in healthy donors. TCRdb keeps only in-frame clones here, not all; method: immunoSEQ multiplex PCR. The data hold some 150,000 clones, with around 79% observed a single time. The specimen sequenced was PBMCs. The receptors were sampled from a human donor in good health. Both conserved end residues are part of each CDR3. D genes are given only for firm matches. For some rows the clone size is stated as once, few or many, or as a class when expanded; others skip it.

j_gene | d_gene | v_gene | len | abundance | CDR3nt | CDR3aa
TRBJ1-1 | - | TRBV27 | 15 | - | TGTGCCAGCAGTTCCTTGAGAAAATTGAACACTGAAGCTTTCTTT | CASSSLRKLNTEAFF
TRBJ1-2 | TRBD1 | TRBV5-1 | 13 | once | TGCGCCAGCAGCGGAGGGACAGGGGACGGCTACACCTTC | CASSGGTGDGYTF
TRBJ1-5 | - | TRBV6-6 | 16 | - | TGTGCCAGCTGTACGCCGACAGGATTTAGCAATCAGCCCCAGCATTTT | CASCTPTGFSNQPQHF
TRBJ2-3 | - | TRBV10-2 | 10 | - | TGCGCCACCGCGACAGATACGCAGTATTTT | CATATDTQYF
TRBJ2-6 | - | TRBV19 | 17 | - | TGTGCCAGTACCCGGACAGTTGGTATCTCTGGGGCCAACGTCCTGACTTTC | CASTRTVGISGANVLTF
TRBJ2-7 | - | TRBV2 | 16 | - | TGTGCCAGCAGTTCCCAAACCCTAAAGACTAGCTACGAGCAGTACTTC | CASSSQTLKTSYEQYF
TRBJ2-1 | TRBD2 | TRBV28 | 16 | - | TGTGCCAGCAAGCGTAGCGGACTAGCGGGCTACAATGAGCAGTTCTTC | CASKRSGLAGYNEQFF
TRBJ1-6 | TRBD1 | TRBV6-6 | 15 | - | TGTGCCAGCAGCCACCAAACAGGGGGAAATTCACCCCTCCACTTT | CASSHQTGGNSPLHF
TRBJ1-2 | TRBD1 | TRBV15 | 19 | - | TGTGCCACCAGCAGAGATCCACGAAAAGACAGGGCATATTACTATGGCTACACCTTC | CATSRDPRKDRAYYYGYTF
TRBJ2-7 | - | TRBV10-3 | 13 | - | TGTGCCATCAGGGAAACCCTAAGGGGCGAGCAGTACTTC | CAIRETLRGEQYF
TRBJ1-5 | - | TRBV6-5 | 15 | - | TGTGCCAGCAGTTGGGCGGGGGGCCGCAATCAGCCCCAGCATTTT | CASSWAGGRNQPQHF
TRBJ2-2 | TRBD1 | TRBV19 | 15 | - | TGTGCCAGTAGTATCCCAGGGGGCGGCACCGGGGAGCTGTTTTTT | CASSIPGGGTGELFF
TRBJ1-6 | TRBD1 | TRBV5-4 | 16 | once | TGTGCCAGCAGCCGGGACAGGAGCTCCTATAATTCACCCCTCCACTTT | CASSRDRSSYNSPLHF
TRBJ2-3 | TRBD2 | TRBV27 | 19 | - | TGTGCCAGCAGTTCCGGGACTACCAATGAGGTCCCAACCACAGATACGCAGTATTTT | CASSSGTTNEVPTTDTQYF
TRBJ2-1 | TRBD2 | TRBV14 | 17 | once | TGTGCCAGCAGCCAGACACTAGCGGGGGCCATCTACAATGAGCAGTTCTTC | CASSQTLAGAIYNEQFF
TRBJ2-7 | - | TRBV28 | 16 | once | TGTGCCAGCAGTCCCACCTACAGGGAAAGCTCCTACGAGCAGTACTTC | CASSPTYRESSYEQYF
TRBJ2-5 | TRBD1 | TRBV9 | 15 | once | TGTGCCAGCAGCGTAGCCGGGACAGATCAAGAGACCCAGTACTTC | CASSVAGTDQETQYF
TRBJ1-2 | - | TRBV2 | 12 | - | TGTGCCAGCAGTGAAGTCCCTTATGGCTACACCTTC | CASSEVPYGYTF
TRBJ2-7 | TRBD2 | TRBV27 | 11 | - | TGTGCCAGCACCACCGGGAGGGAGCAGTACTTC | CASTTGREQYF
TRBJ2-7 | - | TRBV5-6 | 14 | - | TGTGCCAGCAGCTTGGGACACTCAGCCTACGAGCAGTACTTC | CASSLGHSAYEQYF
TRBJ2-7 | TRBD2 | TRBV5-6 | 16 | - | TGTGCCAGCAGCTTGTACGAGCGGGACCCACCCTACGAGCAGTACTTC | CASSLYERDPPYEQYF
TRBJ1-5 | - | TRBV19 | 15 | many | TGTGCCAGTAGTATATGGGGGGGCGATAATCAGCCCCAGCATTTT | CASSIWGGDNQPQHF
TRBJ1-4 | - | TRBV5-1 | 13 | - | TGCGCCAGCAGCTTTACGGGGGAGGAAAAACTGTTTTTT | CASSFTGEEKLFF
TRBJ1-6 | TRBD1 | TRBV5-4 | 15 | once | TGTGCCAGCAGCTTGGGACAGGGGTATAATTCACCCCTCCACTTT | CASSLGQGYNSPLHF
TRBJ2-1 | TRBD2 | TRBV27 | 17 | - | TGTGCCAGCAGTTTATGGGTAGCGGGAGGGCTAGGGACTGAGCAGTTCTTC | CASSLWVAGGLGTEQFF
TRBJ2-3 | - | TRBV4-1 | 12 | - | TGCGCCAGCAGCCACACTTCAGATACGCAGTATTTT | CASSHTSDTQYF
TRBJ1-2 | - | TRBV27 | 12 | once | TGTGCCAGGACGACCGGGGGGGTCGGCTACACCTTC | CARTTGGVGYTF
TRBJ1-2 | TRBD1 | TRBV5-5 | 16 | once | TGTGCCAGCAGCGGCCGGGACAGGCCTCACGGGTATGGCTACACCTTC | CASSGRDRPHGYGYTF
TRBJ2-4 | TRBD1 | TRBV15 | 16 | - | TGTGCCACCAGCAGAGCCAACTACAGGGGCGACAACATTCAGTACTTC | CATSRANYRGDNIQYF
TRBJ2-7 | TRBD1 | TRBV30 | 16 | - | TGTGCCGGGGACTCCGGGACAGGGAATCCCCTCTACGAGCAGTACTTC | CAGDSGTGNPLYEQYF
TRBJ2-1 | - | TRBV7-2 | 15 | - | TGTGCCAGCAGCACCAACGGGGGGCCTCTCTATGAGCAGTTCTTC | CASSTNGGPLYEQFF
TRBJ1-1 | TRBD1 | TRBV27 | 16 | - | TGTGCCAGCAGTTTAAACTTGCCTACAGGGGGCACTGAAGCTTTCTTT | CASSLNLPTGGTEAFF
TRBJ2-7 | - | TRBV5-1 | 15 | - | TGCGCCAGCAGCGGAGCCGGGACAAGAAACTACGAGCAGTACTTC | CASSGAGTRNYEQYF
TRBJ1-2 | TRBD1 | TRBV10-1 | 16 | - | TGCGCCAGCAGAATTAGAACAGGGGTTCTTAGCTATGGCTACACCTTC | CASRIRTGVLSYGYTF
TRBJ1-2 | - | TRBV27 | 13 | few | TGTGCCAGCAGCAGCAGGGCAGGGTATGGCTACACCTTC | CASSSRAGYGYTF
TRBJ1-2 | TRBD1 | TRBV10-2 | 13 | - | TGCGCCAGCGGGGGGACAGGGGCTAACGGCTACACCTTC | CASGGTGANGYTF
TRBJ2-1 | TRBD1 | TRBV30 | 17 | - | TGTGCCTGGAGTGCGCCTTACCCGGGACAGGGGGCAAAAGAGCAGTTCTTC | CAWSAPYPGQGAKEQFF
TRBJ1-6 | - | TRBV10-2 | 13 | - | TGCGCCACCAAGGACAGATATAATTCACCCCTCCACTTT | CATKDRYNSPLHF
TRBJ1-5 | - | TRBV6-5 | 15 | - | TGTGCCAGCAGTCGGGGCGGGATGGGCAATCAGCCCCAGCATTTT | CASSRGGMGNQPQHF